This record covers a single T cell receptor beta chain. No antigen is known for it. At one end, the junction sequence differs from germline, possibly due to a read error. This sample is drawn from a study of T cell repertoires and Cas9 in healthy adults. Study conclusions and caveats: Reportedly, SpCas9-reactive effector T cell proliferation and function were mitigated by SpCas9-reactive Tregs in vitro.

This table comes from immunoSEQ multiplex PCR, and its TCRdb copy is limited to in-frame clones, with some not included. This sample has approximately 21,000 clones, with over 85% found just once. Germline loops: CDR1 SGHTA, CDR2 FQGTGA. The CDR3 runs to 15 residues. This sequence was found in a human donor in good health. The sample taken for sequencing was CD4+ effector T cells (CD127+, CD25-, CD137-, CD154-) from PBMCs; culture status not recorded. This rearrangement joins TRBV7-3 to TRBJ2-5, with TRBD1 identical over 7 bases. The CDR3 bases are TGTGCCAGCAGTTTAACAGGGGCCCGCCAAGAGACCCAGTACTTC. Translation: CASSLTGARQETQYF.